The clone carrying this T cell receptor beta chain turned up a few times. Its specificity is unknown. Germline CDR1 reads LNHDA; CDR2 reads SQIVND (reference sequence). The CDR3 covers 14 residues. Between the trimmed V and J ends, which lost 4 bases and 10 bases, there was a span of 19 bases. The source of the sample is a study of cytomegalovirus exposure and HLA in healthy donors. The study, taken as a whole, reports: The investigators catalogued 164 TCR beta chains as cytomegalovirus-associated. Earlier results showed most TCR beta V segments being productive about 90% or about 30% of the time. Rarity held for most TCR sequences, but there were some public TCRs that occurred in many donors.

Primers for the PCR totalled 60 Vbeta and 13 Jbeta. Libraries were prepared by immunoSEQ multiplex PCR; TCRdb keeps only in-frame clonotypes and omits some of them. The sample comprises around 120,000 clones, 8.5% to 10% of which are singletons, and approximately 3% rests with the top ten. The chain is built from TRBV19 and TRBJ1-1; D possibly corresponds to TRBD1 (5 bases). The source material was PBMCs. This TCR was sampled from a man under 40 in good health and CMV-seronegative. CDR3 nucleotide sequence: TGTGCCAGTAGTAACGGACACGAAATATTAGGAGCTTTCTTT. Residues: CASSNGHEILGAFF.